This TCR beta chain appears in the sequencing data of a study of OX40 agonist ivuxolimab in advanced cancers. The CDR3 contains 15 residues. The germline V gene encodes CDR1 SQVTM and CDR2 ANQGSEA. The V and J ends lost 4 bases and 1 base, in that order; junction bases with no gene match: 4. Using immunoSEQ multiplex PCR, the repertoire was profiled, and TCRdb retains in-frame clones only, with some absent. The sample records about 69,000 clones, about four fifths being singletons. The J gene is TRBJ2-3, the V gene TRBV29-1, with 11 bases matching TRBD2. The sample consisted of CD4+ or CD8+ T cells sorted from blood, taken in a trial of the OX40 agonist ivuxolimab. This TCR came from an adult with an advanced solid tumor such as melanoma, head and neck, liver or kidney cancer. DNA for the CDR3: TGCAGCGTTGGCACTAGCGGGGGTCGCACAGATACGCAGTATTTT. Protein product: CSVGTSGGRTDTQYF.